A single sample is the source of the 21 T cell receptor beta chains below, sequenced in a study of T-cell memory formation after mild COVID-19 (dated by TCRdb to about 2021). Library preparation was by 5' RACE. Sequenced using an Illumina NovaSeq 6000. The public reads were reanalyzed by TCRdb: fastp trimming at Q25, MiXCR alignment, in-frame beta chains only. Every entry covers one CDR3 protein and lists the most common genes and DNA from its rows. The sample table holds some 150,000 distinct CDR3 sequences, of which over 6% were seen once. About 1.9% of the sample is held by the ten biggest clonotypes. The sequenced sample was PBMCs or a T cell subset sorted from them (not recorded which). Every receptor here comes from an adult woman who had mild COVID-19 (a few samples of this study predate the infection). The sample titles of this study are shuffled in the database, so cell type and time point are left out; the donor was told from shared clones.

The rearrangement joins TRBV20-1 to TRBJ2-3, with D perhaps assigned TRBD1 or TRBD2 (5 bases each). The germline V gene has CDR1 DFQATT and CDR2 SNEGSKA (reference sequence). Trimming removed 1 base from V and 3 bases from J, with 14 bases in between. The CDR3 sequence is 15 residues long. The DNA of the CDR3 is TGCAGTGCTAGAGTTTCGCTCGGGGCTACAGATACGCAGTATTTT. Protein: CSARVSLGATDTQYF.

The sample holds many counts of this clonotype. This chain links TRBV30 with TRBJ1-6, with D possibly matching TRBD1 (5 bases). V lost 4 bases and J lost 8, with 18 bases in between. Germline CDR1 GTSNPN, CDR2 SVGIG (reference sequence). The CDR3 has 15 amino acids. The chain's CDR3 is CAWTPGAAGYSPLHF. The DNA for the CDR3 is TGTGCCTGGACCCCCGGGGCGGCGGGATATTCACCCCTCCACTTT.

In this sample, this clonotype turned up a few times. As DNA, the CDR3 is TGTGCCACCAGCAGAGATTGGGGGGCCCCTTTAAATGAGCAGTTCTTC. Encoded protein: CATSRDWGAPLNEQFF. The rearrangement links TRBV15 to TRBJ2-1; TRBD1 or TRBD2 may be the D gene (6 bases each). The germline V gene encodes CDR1 LNHNV and CDR2 YYDKDF (reference sequence). CDR3 length equals 16 residues. V gave up 0 bases and J gave up 7 bases, with 16 bases separating them.

The chain carries TRBV24-1 and TRBJ2-2, with 7 bases matching TRBD2. V lost 2 bases and J lost 4; bases outside the gene matches: 6. There are 16 residues in the CDR3. Germline CDR1 is KGHDR and CDR2 is SFDVKD. The CDR3 sequence is CATSDWTRKGTGELFF. In DNA, the CDR3 is TGTGCCACCAGTGATTGGACTAGAAAGGGCACCGGGGAGCTGTTTTTT.

The chain recombines TRBV11-2 with TRBJ1-3; the D gene is possibly TRBD1 (5 bases). Trimming shortened V by 1 base and J by 0 bases, and 16 bases separated the two germline ends. Germline loops: CDR1 SGHAT, CDR2 FQNNGV. This CDR3 is 18 amino acids long. CDR3 region: CASSLAPKGLTSGNTIYF. The CDR3 DNA reads TGTGCCAGCAGCTTAGCCCCAAAGGGACTTACCTCTGGAAACACCATATATTTT. The full variable domain, with the rest looked up from reference TRBV11-2 and TRBJ1-3, is EAGVAQSPRYKIIEKRQSVAFWCNPISGHATLYWYQQILGQGPKLLIQFQNNGVVDDSQLPKDRFSAERLKGVDSTLKIQPAKLEDSAVYLCASSLAPKGLTSGNTIYFGEGSWLTVV.

This clonotype was recorded only once. The rearrangement joins TRBV4-1 to TRBJ1-1; no clear D. Trimming took 4 bases from V and 4 from J, leaving 10 bases between them. Germline V gene data show CDR1 as MGHRA and CDR2 as YSYEKL. The CDR3 is made up of 13 amino acids. The DNA for the CDR3 is TGCGCCAGCAGCCCGCAGGAAGGCACTGAAGCTTTCTTT. Its protein is CASSPQEGTEAFF.

This clonotype came up a few times. The chain links TRBV5-6 to TRBJ2-1; D gene ambiguous. The CDR3 runs to 11 residues. V was shortened by 3 bases and J by 9 bases, with 7 bases between the two germline ends. CDR1 and CDR2 (germline): SGHDT, YYEEEE. CDR3 sequence reads: CASSSVVEQFF. Here the CDR3 DNA reads TGTGCCAGCAGCTCCGTGGTTGAGCAGTTCTTC.

This clonotype was detected ten times or more. The chain couples TRBV4-2 to TRBJ2-1, with 14 bases that match TRBD2. CDR1 LGHNA and CDR2 YNFKEQ come from the germline V gene. V lost 0 bases, J lost 14 bases, and 3 bases stayed unmatched. The CDR3 is made up of 14 amino acids. CDR3 DNA: TGTGCCAGCAGCCAAGACTGGACTAGCGGGAGGAAGTTCTTC. Its translation: CASSQDWTSGRKFF.

This clonotype was seen repeatedly, ten times or more. V gene TRBV12-3 or TRBV12-4 combines with J gene TRBJ2-7; D might be TRBD2 (6 bases). The V and J ends lost 3 bases and 3 bases respectively, with 18 bases between them. This CDR3 region has 16 residues. As DNA, the CDR3 is TGTGCCAGCAGTTTGCATGAGTTTGCGGGACGCTACGAGCAGTACTTC. Translated, it gives CASSLHEFAGRYEQYF.

The sample holds many counts of this clonotype. The CDR3 sequence: CASSRDTSTDTQYF. In DNA form, the CDR3 reads TGCGCCAGCAGCCGAGATACTAGCACAGATACGCAGTATTTT. The chain joins TRBV5-1 to TRBJ2-3; D not certain. CDR3 length equals 14 residues. Germline values: CDR1 SGHRS, CDR2 YFSETQ. With 4 bases removed from V and 0 bases from J, the gap between germline ends came to 9 bases. Full variable domain (rest looked up from reference TRBV5-1 and TRBJ2-3): KAGVTQTPRYLIKTRGQQVTLSCSPISGHRSVSWYQQTPGQGLQFLFEYFSETQRNKGNFPGRFSGRQFSNSRSEMNVSTLELGDSALYLCASSRDTSTDTQYFGPGTRLTVL.

This clonotype was found many times. This chain connects TRBV5-5 to TRBJ2-7, with 8 positions matching TRBD2. The CDR3 is 15 residues long. Trimming took 4 bases from V and 0 from J; bases not matched to a gene: 6. Germline lookup yields CDR1 SGHKS and CDR2 YYEKEE (reference sequence). CDR3 region: CASSASGPRSYEQYF. The DNA of the CDR3 is TGTGCCAGCAGCGCTAGCGGGCCCCGCTCCTACGAGCAGTACTTC.

This clonotype turned up a few times. As DNA, the CDR3 is TGCAGTGCTAGAAGGGGACAGGTTAAGAATGAGCAGTTCTTC. It translates to CSARRGQVKNEQFF. The chain uses TRBV20-1 and TRBJ2-1, with 8 positions matching TRBD1. The V and J ends lost 2 bases and 7 bases, in that order; junction bases with no gene match: 7. CDR1 DFQATT and CDR2 SNEGSKA come from the germline V gene (reference sequence). The CDR3 spans 14 residues.

This clonotype was found many times. DNA of the CDR3: TGTGCCAGCAGCTTCACTAGCGGGGAGCAGTTCTTC. Amino acids: CASSFTSGEQFF. This chain links TRBV7-2 with TRBJ2-1; 9 bases are a match to TRBD2. This CDR3 is 12 amino acids long. The V segment lost 3 bases and the J segment 10 bases; nucleotides outside the gene matches: 1. CDR1 and CDR2 from the germline V gene are SGHTA and FQGNSA.

In its sample, this clonotype was seen many times. V and J are TRBV20-1 and TRBJ2-2; 9 bases align to TRBD2. The CDR3 spans 14 residues. V was pared by 5 bases and J by 0 bases, with 1 base of the junction left unmatched. The germline V gene encodes CDR1 DFQATT and CDR2 SNEGSKA (reference sequence). The CDR3 loop is CSAVAGANTGELFF. The CDR3 DNA sequence: TGCAGTGCTGTAGCGGGGGCGAACACCGGGGAGCTGTTTTTT.

The table lists this clonotype with many counts. The J gene is TRBJ2-7, the V gene TRBV3-1; a possible D gene is TRBD1 (6 bases). Per the germline V gene, CDR1 is LGHDT and CDR2 is YNNKEL (reference sequence). The V end lost 7 bases, the J end lost 7 bases, and 17 bases lay between the germline ends. The CDR3 is 13 residues long. CDR3 residues: CASTPGHPGEQYF. The CDR3 bases are TGTGCCAGCACCCCGGGACACCCCGGGGAGCAGTACTTC.

The chain couples TRBV28 to TRBJ2-7; D gene ambiguous. V was clipped by 2 bases and J by 2 bases, with 10 bases between them. Germline CDR1 and CDR2: MDHEN and SYDVKM. The CDR3 has 14 residues. DNA of the CDR3: TGTGCCAGCAGTTTAGCCAGACGGCCCTACGAGCAGTACTTC. Protein product: CASSLARRPYEQYF.

This clonotype was seen only a few times. The CDR3 nucleotides read TGTGCCAGCGTTCCGGACAGGCTCAAGAACACTGAAGCTTTCTTT. This codes for CASVPDRLKNTEAFF. The chain joins TRBV19 to TRBJ1-1; 7 bases fit TRBD1. Trimming removed 9 bases from V and 1 base from J; junction bases left unmatched: 11. This CDR3 has 15 residues. Looked up from germline, CDR1 is LNHDA and CDR2 is SQIVND (reference sequence).

The V call is TRBV6-2 or TRBV6-3, the J call TRBJ2-7; D not resolved. V lost 4 bases, J lost 3 bases, and 16 bases lay in between. The CDR3 length is 15 residues. Per the germline V gene, CDR1 is MNHEY and CDR2 is SVGEGT. CDR3 protein: CASSWQLAVVYEQYF. CDR3 coding DNA: TGTGCCAGCAGTTGGCAACTCGCCGTGGTCTACGAGCAGTACTTC.

In its sample, this clonotype was seen a few times. J is TRBJ2-7 and V is TRBV5-1; 11 bases line up with TRBD2. CDR1 and CDR2 (germline): SGHRS, YFSETQ. This CDR3 comprises 16 residues. The V segment lost 0 bases and the J segment 8 bases; nucleotides outside the gene matches: 10. CDR3 in amino acids: CASSLEGGLAVAKQYF. The CDR3 bases are TGCGCCAGCAGCTTGGAGGGGGGACTAGCGGTAGCTAAGCAGTACTTC.

This clonotype was picked up a small number of times. The rearrangement uses TRBV6-5 and TRBJ2-3; 8 bases agree with TRBD2. The CDR3 is made up of 16 amino acids. V trimming: 3 bases; J trimming: 0 bases; junction bases outside the gene matches: 5. CDR1 is MNHEY and CDR2 is SVGAGI in the germline V gene. The CDR3 protein is CASSYTGGASTDTQYF. DNA for the CDR3: TGTGCCAGCAGTTATACGGGGGGGGCTAGCACAGATACGCAGTATTTT.

This clonotype was picked up many times. The V call is TRBV4-2, the J call TRBJ2-4, with 7 bases lining up with TRBD2. The germline gives CDR1 LGHNA, CDR2 YNFKEQ. The CDR3 is made up of 15 amino acids. V shed 0 bases, J shed 5 bases, and the junction held 4 bases outside the gene matches. The CDR3 region is CASSQDGTSENIQYF. As DNA, the CDR3 is TGTGCCAGCAGCCAAGATGGAACTAGCGAAAACATTCAGTACTTC.